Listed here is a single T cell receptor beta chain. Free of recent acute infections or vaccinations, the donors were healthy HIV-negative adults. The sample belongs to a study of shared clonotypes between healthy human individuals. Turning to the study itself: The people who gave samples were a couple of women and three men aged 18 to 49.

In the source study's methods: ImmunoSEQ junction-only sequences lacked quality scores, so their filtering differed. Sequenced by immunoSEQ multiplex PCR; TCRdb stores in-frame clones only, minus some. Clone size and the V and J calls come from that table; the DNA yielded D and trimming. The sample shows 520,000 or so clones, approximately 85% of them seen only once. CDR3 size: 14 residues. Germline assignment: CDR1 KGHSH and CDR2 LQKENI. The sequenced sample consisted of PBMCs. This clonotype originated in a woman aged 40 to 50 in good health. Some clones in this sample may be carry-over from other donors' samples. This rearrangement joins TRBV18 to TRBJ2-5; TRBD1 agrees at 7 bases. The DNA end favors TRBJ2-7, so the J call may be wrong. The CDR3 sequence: CASSPTGTAYEQYF. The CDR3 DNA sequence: TGTGCCAGCTCACCAACCGGGACAGCGTACGAGCAGTACTTC.